This paragraph reports one TCR beta chain. The antigen is unknown. The sample comes from a study of Graves' ophthalmopathy and Graves' hyperthyroidism. Study-level points and caveats: Both a roughly 70% sensitivity and an approximately 76% specificity characterized the model's predictions of ophthalmopathy progression. Blood also held most thyroid clonotypes expanded above 0.001 frequency.

Trimming removed 3 bases from V and 7 bases from J; junction bases left unmatched: 4. CDR1 SGHRS and CDR2 YFSETQ come from the germline V gene. The CDR3 is 14 amino acids. Establishment of the diagnosis relied upon clinical symptoms, serum thyroxine, TRAb, thyroid ultrasound and orbital computed tomography. PBMCs were density-gradient isolated from approximately 10 ml fresh blood. RNA transcripts yielded amplified TCR beta CDR3 regions. HTBI-primed RT-PCR formed the first round, and a multiplex PCR formed the second. From the multiplex PCR reads, TCRdb called clonotypes with MiXCR, one entry per CDR3 protein. The sample includes some 240,000 distinct CDR3 sequences, around 45% seen only once; the top ten take over 40%.

V usage is TRBV5-1 and J usage is TRBJ1-6; 7 bases fit TRBD1. The clonotype originates from an adult man with Graves' ophthalmopathy. Sequencing used peripheral blood. DNA for the CDR3: TGCGCCAGCAGCTCCGGACAGGAGAATTCACCCCTCCACTTT. This translates into CASSSGQENSPLHF.